This T cell receptor beta chain was identified in a study of T cells in Graves' hyperthyroidism and ophthalmopathy. A note on this clonotype: As yet, its antigen is unknown.

RNA transcripts were the template for amplifying TCR beta CDR3 regions. HTBI primers were employed in a first-round RT-PCR of the TCR CDR3. TCRdb redid the calling of the multiplex PCR reads with MiXCR, one entry per CDR3 protein. The sample shows roughly 500,000 distinct CDR3 sequences, about 14% of them seen only once. Study-level findings and limits: Within blood appeared most thyroid clonotypes that had expanded above 0.001.

In germline, CDR1 is MNHNS, CDR2 SASEGT. Trimming left V 5 bases short and J 5 bases short, with 15 bases between. CDR3 size: 14 residues. Lactation, pregnancy, other autoimmune disease or uncontrolled infection led to exclusion of patients. Each diagnosis drew on symptoms, thyroxine, TRAb, thyroid ultrasound and orbital computed tomography findings. This chain joins TRBV6-1 and TRBJ2-5; D not certain. Sequenced material: blood. The sequence was obtained from a woman between 25 and 40 years old with Graves' hyperthyroidism that later progressed to Graves' ophthalmopathy. CDR3 loop: CASSYRASRETQYF. In DNA, the CDR3 is TGTGCCAGCAGTTACCGTGCGAGCAGGGAGACCCAGTACTTC.